This entry concerns a single T cell receptor (beta chain). The data originate from a study of shared clonotypes between healthy human individuals. The germline V gene encodes CDR1 KGHSH and CDR2 LQKENI. The CDR3 has 14 residues. Germline trimming cut 3 bases from V and 4 bases from J; bases unmatched to any gene: 4. The data were produced by immunoSEQ multiplex PCR, yet TCRdb's version contains in-frame clones alone and is incomplete. Here the sample spans 450,000 to 500,000 clones, over 70% being singletons. Specimen: PBMCs. V usage is TRBV18 and J usage is TRBJ1-2, with 8 bases fitting TRBD1. This clonotype was obtained from a woman aged 40 to 55 in good health. Some clones in this sample may be carry-over from other donors' samples. The CDR3, as DNA: TGTGCCAGCTCACCTCTCACAGGGGGCTATGGCTACACCTTC. It codes for CASSPLTGGYGYTF.